The source of this T cell receptor beta chain is a study of identifying expanded T cells in peripheral blood. The protocol was immunoSEQ multiplex PCR, while the TCRdb copy is restricted to in-frame clones and leaves out a portion. The table lists roughly 120,000 clones, 88% of them singletons. This CDR3 is built from 13 residues. Trimming shortened V by 2 bases and J by 4 bases, and 8 bases separated the two germline ends. Germline V gives CDR1 KGHSH, CDR2 LQKENI. Collection occurred without any documented infections or immune events in donors. In the case of this clone: No antigen is known for it.

Broader study findings: Differentially abundant clones: 1 to 1.5 between replicates, approximately 16 at approximately 13 days, 18 to 20 at four. Across healthy donors, higher total template counts meant significantly greater approximately 2-week count variance.

The rearrangement joins TRBV18 to TRBJ1-1; the D is unclear. This clonotype was sampled from a person aged 18 to 75 in good health. Sequenced: blood. CDR3 sequence (DNA): TGTGCCAGCTCACCATCCCAGAGCACTGAAGCTTTCTTT. Encoded protein: CASSPSQSTEAFF.